This T cell receptor beta chain was recorded in a study of blood T cell repertoires in COVID-19. Study-wide context: PBMCs, B-cell-depleted T cells, or T cells were the source of the cDNA or gDNA that made up the material.

V lost 11 bases and J lost 3, with 14 bases in between. The V gene's germline CDR1 is MDHEN and CDR2 SYDVKM. This CDR3 contains 13 residues. In the original workflow: Reference gene primer amplification gave estimated nucleated cell counts. Profiling relied on immunoSEQ multiplex PCR, and the TCRdb table lists in-frame clones only, not all of them. The V and J calls and clone size come from that table; D and trimming were worked out from the DNA. This table has 200,000 or so clones, around 85% appearing once. Participant-reported clinical history was the basis for cohort assignment. The sequence was collected from a woman aged 40 to 50 with acute COVID-19. This chain uses TRBV28 with TRBJ2-1; D perhaps matches TRBD1 (6 bases). Material: PBMCs or T cells enriched from blood (not recorded which). This chain's CDR3 is CAGSRGFYNEQFF. Here the CDR3 DNA reads TGTGCCGGATCTAGGGGGTTCTACAATGAGCAGTTCTTC.